The clone carrying this T cell receptor (beta chain) occurred many times. Trimming removed 0 bases from V and 5 bases from J, with 15 bases in between. CDR1 and CDR2 from the germline V gene are DFQATT and SNEGSKA (reference sequence). CDR3 size: 15 residues. The hyperthyroidism patients had all been newly diagnosed, and their disease duration was under 2 months. Their ages ranged from 18 to 65 years. The PBMCs studied were ones that came from about 10 ml fresh peripheral blood. Researchers amplified the TCR beta CDR3 regions from RNA transcripts. Carried out on the TCR CDR3, a first-round RT-PCR used the HTBI primer set. A single record per CDR3 protein comes from TCRdb applying MiXCR to the multiplex PCR reads. This sample has 550,000 to 850,000 distinct CDR3 sequences, with about 19% found just once. This record belongs to a study of T cells in Graves' hyperthyroidism and ophthalmopathy.

V is TRBV20-1 and J is TRBJ2-3; D is undetermined. The sample taken for sequencing was blood. This TCR was sampled from a woman between 50 and 59 years old with Graves' hyperthyroidism that later progressed to Graves' ophthalmopathy. This chain's CDR3 is CSARDLFPTGDTQYF. The CDR3, as DNA: TGCAGTGCTAGAGATCTTTTCCCCACGGGAGATACGCAGTATTTT.